This T cell receptor beta chain was retrieved from a study of beta chain features in type 1 diabetes. Donors underwent one heparinised blood draw, about 120 mL on average. CD4+ naive, central memory, regulatory and stem cell-like memory cells were sorted via CD45RO/CCR7/CD25/CD127/CD95/CD27. Between the trimmed V and J ends, which lost 7 bases and 5 bases, there was a span of 17 bases. The CDR3 is 14 amino acids. The germline CDR1 and CDR2 sequences are SGHTA and FQGNSA. General study points: Cells expressing TCR highly could be over-represented by cDNA sequencing. Comparison showed that naive, central memory and Treg TCRB repertoires appeared more similar among patients than among healthy donors. In all four CD4+ subsets, TCRB CDR3 length was significantly, moderately reduced in type 1 diabetes.

As every portion of the isolated RNA was reverse transcribed, the sequencing read expressed TCRB transcripts. Some clones are missing from TCRdb's copy, which holds only in-frame ones; the method was immunoSEQ multiplex PCR. This table has roughly 250,000 clones, 20% appearing once. As to this clone: Its target is not known.

J is TRBJ1-2 and V is TRBV7-2, with D possibly being TRBD1 (6 bases). The clonotype comes from a woman between 40 and 50 years old with type 1 diabetes. What was sequenced was naive CD4+ T cells from blood. The CDR3, as DNA: TGTGCCAGCAACCTTGGGGGGGCGAGGTATGGCTACACCTTC. Amino acid sequence: CASNLGGARYGYTF.